These 9 T cell receptor beta chains were all obtained from the same sample, sequenced in a study of blood T cells in healthy people across ages. It was with a sample-barcoded 5' primer and a J-beta primer mix that a second PCR of about 6 to 12 cycles was run. TCRdb processed the 5' RACE reads anew with MiXCR; each CDR3 protein has one entry. Of over a million distinct CDR3 sequences in the sample, around 43% were seen once. Sequenced: blood. The receptors were sampled from a woman aged 55-69 years in good health.

The chain has TRBV5-1 and TRBJ1-2; 9 bases fit TRBD1. J lost 4 bases, V lost 3 bases, and 13 bases had no gene match. The CDR3 extends over 17 amino acids. Germline-derived CDR1 and CDR2 are SGHRS and YFSETQ. CDR3 region: CASSSLRGQGEVYGYTF. The CDR3 DNA is TGCGCCAGCAGCTCCCTTAGGGGACAGGGAGAGGTCTATGGCTACACCTTC.

This chain connects TRBV2 to TRBJ1-4, with TRBD1 as a possible D gene (5 bases). Deletions cut 6 bases from V and 3 bases from J, with 20 bases between. CDR3 size: 17 residues. Per germline, CDR1 SNHLY and CDR2 FYNNEI. DNA of the CDR3: TGTGCCAGCAGCCTTTCCCCCAGGGAATTCGCTAATGAAAAACTGTTTTTT. This encodes CASSLSPREFANEKLFF. The full variable domain, completed using reference TRBV2 and TRBJ1-4, is EPEVTQTPSHQVTQMGQEVILRCVPISNHLYFYWYRQILGQKVEFLVSFYNNEISEKSEIFDDQFSVERPDGSNFTLKIRSTKLEDSAMYFCASSLSPREFANEKLFFGSGTQLSVL.

In the case of this clonotype: The germline gene is not matched at one end of the junction; a read error may be the cause. The chain joins TRBV2 to TRBJ2-5; D possibly corresponds to TRBD1 (5 bases). CDR3 length: 13 residues. CDR1 and CDR2 (germline): SNHLY, FYNNEI. CDR3 sequence reads: CVSSDDRQETQYF. The DNA of the CDR3 is TGTGTCAGCAGTGATGACAGACAAGAGACCCAGTACTTC.

The chain couples TRBV4-1 to TRBJ2-1, with D perhaps matching TRBD1 (5 bases). The CDR3 loop spans 14 amino acids. Trimming took off 3 bases at V and 2 bases at J, with 8 bases between the two ends. Germline CDR1 MGHRA, CDR2 YSYEKL. The CDR3 coding sequence is TGCGCCAGCAGCCAGGACAAGACCTACAATGAGCAGTTCTTC. It yields the protein CASSQDKTYNEQFF.

This sequence joins TRBV20-1 and TRBJ2-7; the D gene is possibly TRBD2 (7 bases). Trimming removed 3 bases from V and 1 base from J, with 22 bases in between. The CDR3 extends over 17 amino acids. CDR1 is DFQATT and CDR2 is SNEGSKA in the germline V gene (reference sequence). CDR3 region: CSASGGGGTSMSYEQYF. The DNA of the CDR3 is TGCAGTGCTAGCGGAGGGGGAGGGACTTCCATGTCCTACGAGCAGTACTTC.

This clonotype was counted at least ten times. As DNA, the CDR3 is TGTGCCAGCAGCCCTGACAGCAATCAGCCCCAGCATTTT. Amino acids: CASSPDSNQPQHF. The V gene is TRBV9, the J gene TRBJ1-5; D unclear. Germline V gives CDR1 SGDLS, CDR2 YYNGEE. The ends were cut back, 4 bases at V and 1 base at J, with 6 bases in the middle. The CDR3 sequence is 13 residues long.

This chain links TRBV29-1 with TRBJ2-1; D ambiguous. V dropped 6 bases and J dropped 3 bases, with 9 bases sitting between them. This CDR3 comprises 12 residues. Per the germline V gene, CDR1 is SQVTM and CDR2 is ANQGSEA. The CDR3 DNA reads as TGCAGCGTCGGCGGATTCTACAATGAGCAGTTCTTC. Encoded protein: CSVGGFYNEQFF.

The genes are TRBV20-1 and TRBJ2-4; D might be TRBD1 or TRBD2, each matching 6 bases. CDR1 is DFQATT, CDR2 SNEGSKA, per germline (reference sequence). This CDR3 is 13 amino acids long. Trimming pared 0 bases from V and 9 bases from J, leaving 12 bases between. The DNA for the CDR3 is TGCAGTGCTAGAGATCTCGAGGGGGGCATTCAGTACTTC. It encodes CSARDLEGGIQYF.

The rearrangement uses TRBV28 and TRBJ2-3; D perhaps matches TRBD1 (5 bases). Germline values: CDR1 MDHEN, CDR2 SYDVKM. The CDR3 totals 13 residues. V lost 5 bases to trimming and J lost 4 bases, with 10 bases between them. CDR3 sequence: CASSLGAPDTQYF. CDR3 nucleotides: TGTGCCAGCAGTCTAGGGGCACCAGATACGCAGTATTTT.